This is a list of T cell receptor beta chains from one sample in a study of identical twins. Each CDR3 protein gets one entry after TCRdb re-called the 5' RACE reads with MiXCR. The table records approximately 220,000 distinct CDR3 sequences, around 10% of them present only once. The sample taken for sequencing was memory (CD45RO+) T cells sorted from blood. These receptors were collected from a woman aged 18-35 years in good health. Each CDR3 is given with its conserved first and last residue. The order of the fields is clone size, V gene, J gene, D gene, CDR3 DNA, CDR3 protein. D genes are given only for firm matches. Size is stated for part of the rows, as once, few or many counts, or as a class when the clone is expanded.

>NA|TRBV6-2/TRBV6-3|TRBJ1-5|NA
TGTGCCAGCAGTGGTACGGGCGGGGGTCAGCCCCAGCATTTT
CASSGTGGGQPQHF
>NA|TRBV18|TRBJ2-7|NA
TGTGCCAGCTCGCCCTCGAACGCGGAGCAGTACTTC
CASSPSNAEQYF
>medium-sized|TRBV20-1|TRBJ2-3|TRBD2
TGCAGTGCTAGACCGGTTAGCGGGGTCCCAGATACGCAGTATTTT
CSARPVSGVPDTQYF
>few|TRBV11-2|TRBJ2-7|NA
TGTGCCAGCACCCGGGGGCCCCGAAGGGACGAGCAGTACTTC
CASTRGPRRDEQYF
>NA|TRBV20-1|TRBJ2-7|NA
TGCAGTGCCAGAGAGGGGGTCTCCTACGAGCAGTACTTC
CSAREGVSYEQYF
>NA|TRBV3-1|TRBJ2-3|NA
TGTGCCAGCTGCCAGCGGAACACAGATACGCAGTATTTT
CASCQRNTDTQYF
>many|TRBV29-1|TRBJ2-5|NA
TGCAGCGTTTCGAGGCCCGGGAGCCAAGAGACCCAGTACTTC
CSVSRPGSQETQYF
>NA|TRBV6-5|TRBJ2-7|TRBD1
TGTGCCAGCAGTTACTCTGGGACAGGGGAATCCTACGAGCAGTACTTC
CASSYSGTGESYEQYF
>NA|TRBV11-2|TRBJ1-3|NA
TGTGCCAGCAGAGAGCAAAACACCATATATTTT
CASREQNTIYF
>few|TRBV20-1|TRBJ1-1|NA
TGCAGTGCCACGAGACTTCCGAGGGCTGAAGCTTTCTTT
CSATRLPRAEAFF
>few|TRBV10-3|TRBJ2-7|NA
TGTGCCATCAGAGAGGCGGGACGAGCCTTCGGGCAGTACTTC
CAIREAGRAFGQYF
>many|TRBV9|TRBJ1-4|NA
TGTGCCAGCAGCGCTTCTTCCAGCAGCGAAAAACTGTTTTTT
CASSASSSSEKLFF
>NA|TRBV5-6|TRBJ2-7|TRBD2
TGTGCCAGCAGCCCGACTGGCGGGAGCTCCTACGAGCAGTACTTC
CASSPTGGSSYEQYF
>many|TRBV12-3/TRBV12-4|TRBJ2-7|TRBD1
TGTGCCAGCAGACCGCCCGGGACAGGGGGCCTCGGGCAGTACTTC
CASRPPGTGGLGQYF
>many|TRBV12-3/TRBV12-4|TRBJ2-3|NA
TGTGCCAGCAGCTTCCAGGGTAGTTCAGATACGCAGTATTTT
CASSFQGSSDTQYF
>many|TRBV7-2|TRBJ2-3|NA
TGTGCCAGCAGCTTATGGGGGTTTGAGGATACGCAGTATTTT
CASSLWGFEDTQYF
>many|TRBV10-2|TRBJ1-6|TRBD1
TGCGCCAGCAGGGGACAGGCCGCGGGAGTGGATTCACCCCTCCACTTT
CASRGQAAGVDSPLHF
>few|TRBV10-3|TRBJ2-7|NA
TGTGCCATCAGTGTACTGAGCTCCTACGAGCAGTACTTC
CAISVLSSYEQYF
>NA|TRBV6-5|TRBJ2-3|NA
TGTGCCAGCAGTTACTCAGCTACAGTCACAGATACGCAGTATTTT
CASSYSATVTDTQYF
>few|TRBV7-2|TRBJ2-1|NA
TGTGCCAGCAGCTTATGGAGCGAGCAGTTCTTC
CASSLWSEQFF
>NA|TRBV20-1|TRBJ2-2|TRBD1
TGCAGTGCGTCGACAGGGGGCGCCCCCGGGGAGCTGTTTTTT
CSASTGGAPGELFF
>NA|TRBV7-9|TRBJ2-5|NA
TGTGCCAGCAGCTTAGGTCCTCTACGGGAGTCAGAGACCCAGTACTTC
CASSLGPLRESETQYF
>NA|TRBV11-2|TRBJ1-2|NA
TGTGCCAGCAGCTTTAACGGATTCTATGGCTACACCTTC
CASSFNGFYGYTF
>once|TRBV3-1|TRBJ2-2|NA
TGTGCCAGCTCAAGGTTCGATGTCGGGACCCGGGAGCTGTTTTTT
CASSRFDVGTRELFF
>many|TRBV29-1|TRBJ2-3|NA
TGCAGCGTTGTTAGCGGTCCCGCCGGGACGCAGTATTTT
CSVVSGPAGTQYF
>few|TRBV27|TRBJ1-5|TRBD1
TGTGCCAGCAGTAGCGGACAGGGGGCTTTGAATCAGCCCCAGCATTTT
CASSSGQGALNQPQHF
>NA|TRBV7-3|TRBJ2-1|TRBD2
TGTGCCAGCAGCTCCGAATCCGCCGGGACTAGACAGTTCTTC
CASSSESAGTRQFF
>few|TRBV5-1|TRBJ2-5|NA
TGCGCCAGCAGCCCAGAGACAGGTTTCGAGACCCAGTACTTC
CASSPETGFETQYF
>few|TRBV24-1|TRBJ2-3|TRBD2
TGTGCCACGAGTCGGGGACTAGCGGGGCACACAGATACGCAGTATTTT
CATSRGLAGHTDTQYF
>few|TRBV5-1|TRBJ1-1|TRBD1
TGCGCCAGCACTCAACAGGGGTCGAACACTGAAGCTTTCTTT
CASTQQGSNTEAFF
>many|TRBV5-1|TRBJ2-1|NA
TGCGCCAGCAGCTTGGAGGGCCTCGAGGAGCAGTTCTTC
CASSLEGLEEQFF